This entry describes one TCR beta chain. These data originate in a study of blood T cells in healthy people across ages. The authors ran a second PCR of roughly 6 to 12 cycles using a sample-barcoded 5' primer and a J-beta primer mix. MiXCR, applied by TCRdb to the 5' RACE reads, yields one record per CDR3 protein. The sample has some 1,500,000 distinct CDR3 sequences; roughly two fifths are singletons. Trimming cost V 2 bases and J 3 bases; bases outside gene matches: 7. This CDR3 region has 15 residues. Germline V gene lookup returns CDR1 SGHTA and CDR2 FQGNSA. Sequencing input: blood. The chain combines TRBV7-2 with TRBJ2-7; 7 bases agree with TRBD1. The receptor was isolated from a woman under 30 in good health. CDR3 sequence (DNA): TGTGCCAGCAGCTTACAAACAGGGGTCGGCTACGAGCAGTACTTC. Protein product: CASSLQTGVGYEQYF.